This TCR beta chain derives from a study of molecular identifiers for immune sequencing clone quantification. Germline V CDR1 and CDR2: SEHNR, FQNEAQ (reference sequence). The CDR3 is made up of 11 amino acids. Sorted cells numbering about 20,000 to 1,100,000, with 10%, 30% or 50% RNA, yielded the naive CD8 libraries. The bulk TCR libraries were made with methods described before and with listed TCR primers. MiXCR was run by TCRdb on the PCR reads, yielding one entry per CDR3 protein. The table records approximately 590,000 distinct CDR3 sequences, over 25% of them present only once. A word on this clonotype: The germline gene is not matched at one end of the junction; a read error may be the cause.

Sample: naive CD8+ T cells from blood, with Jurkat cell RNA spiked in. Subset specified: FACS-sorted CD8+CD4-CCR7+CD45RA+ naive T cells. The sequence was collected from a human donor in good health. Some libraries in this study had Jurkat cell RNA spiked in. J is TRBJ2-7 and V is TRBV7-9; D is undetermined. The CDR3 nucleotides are TGTGCCAGCAGCTCGGCCTACGAGCAGAACTTC. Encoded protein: CASSSAYEQNF.